The rows below give T cell receptor beta chains drawn from one sample of a study of blood T cell repertoires in COVID-19. Only in-frame clones appear in the TCRdb table, and some are missing; sequencing was by immunoSEQ multiplex PCR. This sample has about 250,000 clones; about four fifths occur once, and the top ten carry more than 15%. The specimen was peripheral blood. Source of these receptors: a person in their 70s with COVID-19, enrolled during active disease. The CDR3 runs from the conserved cysteine through the conserved F or W. A D gene is named only where the DNA matches it firmly. Clone size is not always given. Where it is, it says once, few, many or a class for expanded clones.

CDR3 length,V gene,clone size,J gene,D gene,CDR3 protein,CDR3 DNA
18,TRBV7-9,NA,TRBJ2-3,TRBD2,CASSLVSGGGAGGDTQYF,TGTGCCAGCAGCTTAGTATCCGGCGGGGGGGCCGGGGGAGATACGCAGTATTTT
14,TRBV19,NA,TRBJ1-2,NA,CASHKRGINYGYTF,TGTGCCAGTCACAAGAGGGGGATTAACTATGGCTACACCTTC
17,TRBV2,NA,TRBJ1-6,NA,CASSEGQGSSYNSPLHF,TGTGCCAGCAGTGAAGGGCAGGGAAGCTCCTATAATTCACCCCTCCACTTT
17,TRBV11-2,NA,TRBJ2-7,TRBD2,CASSLVRVGGTPYEQYF,TGTGCCAGCAGCTTAGTTCGGGTGGGGGGGACTCCCTACGAGCAGTACTTC
11,TRBV20-1,NA,TRBJ2-5,NA,CSARDRETQYF,TGCAGTGCTAGAGATAGAGAGACCCAGTACTTC
15,TRBV28,NA,TRBJ2-1,TRBD2,CASSPRTSGYNEQFF,TGTGCCAGCAGTCCCAGGACTAGCGGGTACAATGAGCAGTTCTTC
14,TRBV10-3,NA,TRBJ2-3,NA,CAISSGSDPDTQYF,TGTGCCATCAGTTCAGGGTCCGACCCAGATACGCAGTATTTT
13,TRBV28,NA,TRBJ1-5,NA,CASSLPGNQPQHF,TGTGCCAGCAGTTTACCTGGCAATCAGCCCCAGCATTTT
16,TRBV18,few,TRBJ1-5,NA,CASSPVQGGIIQPQHF,TGTGCCAGCTCACCGGTCCAGGGAGGGATCATCCAGCCCCAGCATTTT
16,TRBV7-9,NA,TRBJ2-7,NA,CASSSWTGLGGYEQYF,TGTGCCAGCAGCTCCTGGACGGGGTTAGGGGGATACGAGCAGTACTTC
13,TRBV4-1,NA,TRBJ1-5,NA,CASSQEEGLTQHF,TGCGCCAGCAGCCAAGAGGAGGGTCTGACCCAGCATTTT
15,TRBV5-6,NA,TRBJ2-7,TRBD1,CASSLVAGGNYEQYF,TGTGCCAGCAGCTTAGTGGCAGGGGGAAACTACGAGCAGTACTTC
16,TRBV6-2/TRBV6-3,NA,TRBJ2-1,TRBD2,CASSFSRGVAHNEQFF,TGTGCCAGCAGTTTCTCGCGGGGGGTTGCCCACAATGAGCAGTTCTTC
14,TRBV5-6,NA,TRBJ2-1,NA,CASSPLDSGNEQFF,TGTGCCAGCAGCCCTCTGGACTCCGGAAATGAGCAGTTCTTC
16,TRBV5-4,NA,TRBJ1-2,NA,CASSPTLGSYRDGYTF,TGTGCCAGCAGCCCGACGCTTGGAAGCTACAGGGATGGCTACACCTTC
15,TRBV13,NA,TRBJ1-1,NA,CASSLARHLNTEAFF,TGTGCCAGCAGCTTAGCTCGACACCTGAACACTGAAGCTTTCTTT
14,TRBV25-1,NA,TRBJ1-1,NA,CASSGARPNTEAFF,TGTGCCAGCAGTGGGGCGCGACCAAACACTGAAGCTTTCTTT
14,TRBV24-1,NA,TRBJ2-1,TRBD2,CATSLAGGLVEQFF,TGTGCCACCAGTCTAGCGGGAGGGTTAGTTGAGCAGTTCTTC
18,TRBV19,once,TRBJ2-2,NA,CASSQARSNAKATGELFF,TGTGCCAGTAGTCAGGCCAGGTCAAACGCCAAAGCCACCGGGGAGCTGTTTTTT
14,TRBV7-6,once,TRBJ1-2,NA,CASSLDRGFSGYTF,TGTGCCAGCAGCTTAGATCGAGGTTTTTCTGGCTACACCTTC
15,TRBV9,NA,TRBJ1-4,TRBD1,CASSALGGAQEKLFF,TGTGCCAGCAGCGCCTTAGGGGGCGCACAGGAAAAACTGTTTTTT
17,TRBV27,NA,TRBJ2-2,TRBD2,CASSSLPGLAGTGELFF,TGTGCCAGCAGTTCCCTTCCGGGACTAGCGGGGACCGGGGAGCTGTTTTTT
14,TRBV7-2,NA,TRBJ1-5,NA,CASSLTSGNQPQHF,TGTGCCAGCAGCCTCACGTCAGGGAATCAGCCCCAGCATTTT
14,TRBV5-8,few,TRBJ1-5,TRBD1,CASSQGTVYQPQHF,TGTGCCAGCAGCCAAGGGACAGTTTATCAGCCCCAGCATTTT
12,TRBV12-3/TRBV12-4,NA,TRBJ1-6,NA,CASSSRYSPLHF,TGTGCCAGCAGCTCCAGATATTCACCCCTCCACTTT
19,TRBV9,NA,TRBJ2-2,TRBD1,CASSVWDRASWGSGGELFF,TGTGCCAGCAGCGTGTGGGACAGGGCATCTTGGGGGTCGGGCGGGGAGCTGTTTTTT
14,TRBV29-1,few,TRBJ2-7,TRBD1,CSVEVGQGSYEQYF,TGCAGCGTTGAAGTTGGACAGGGTTCCTACGAGCAGTACTTC